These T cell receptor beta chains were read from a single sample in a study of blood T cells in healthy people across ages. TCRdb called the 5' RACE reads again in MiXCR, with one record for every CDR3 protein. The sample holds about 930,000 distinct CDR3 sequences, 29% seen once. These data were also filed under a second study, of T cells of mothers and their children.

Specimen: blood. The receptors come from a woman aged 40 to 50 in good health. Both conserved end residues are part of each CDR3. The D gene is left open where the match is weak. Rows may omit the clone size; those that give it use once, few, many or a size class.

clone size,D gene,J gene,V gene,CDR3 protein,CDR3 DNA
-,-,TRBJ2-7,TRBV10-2,CASLGNGYEQYF,TGCGCCAGCCTAGGGAACGGCTACGAGCAGTACTTC
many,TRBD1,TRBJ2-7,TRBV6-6,CASRDTGTGYEQYF,TGTGCCAGCAGAGACACCGGGACAGGCTACGAGCAGTACTTC
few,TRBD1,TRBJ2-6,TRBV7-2,CASSSGQGGLSGADVLTF,TGTGCCAGCAGCTCCGGACAGGGGGGGTTATCTGGGGCCGACGTCCTGACTTTC
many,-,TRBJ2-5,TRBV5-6,CASSFGGQVETQYF,TGTGCCAGCAGCTTCGGGGGGCAGGTCGAGACCCAGTACTTC
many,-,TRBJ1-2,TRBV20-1,CSARRDGSLYGYTF,TGCAGTGCTAGACGGGACGGGTCTCTCTATGGCTACACCTTC
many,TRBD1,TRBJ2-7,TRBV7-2,CASSETGGGSYEQYF,TGTGCCAGCAGCGAAACAGGGGGCGGATCCTACGAGCAGTACTTC
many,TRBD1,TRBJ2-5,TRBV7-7,CASSRGTARETQYF,TGTGCTAGCAGCCGAGGGACAGCGCGAGAGACCCAGTACTTC
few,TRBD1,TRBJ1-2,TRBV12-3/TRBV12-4,CASSSVGQGKLYGYTF,TGTGCCAGCAGTTCCGTCGGACAGGGGAAATTGTATGGCTACACCTTC
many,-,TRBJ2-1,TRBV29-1,CSVVKDSHEQFF,TGCAGCGTTGTGAAGGACAGTCATGAGCAGTTCTTC
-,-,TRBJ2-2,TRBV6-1,CASSEVPPTTNTGELFF,TGTGCCAGCAGTGAAGTCCCGCCAACAACGAACACCGGGGAGCTGTTTTTT
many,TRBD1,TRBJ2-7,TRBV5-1,CASRNGTGVHEQYF,TGCGCCAGCAGAAACGGGACAGGGGTCCACGAGCAGTACTTC
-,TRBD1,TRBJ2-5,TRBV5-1,CASSLQGQHQETQYF,TGCGCCAGCAGCTTGCAGGGACAGCACCAAGAGACCCAGTACTTC
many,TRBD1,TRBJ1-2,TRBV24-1,CATSDSQGGNYGYTF,TGTGCCACCAGTGATTCCCAGGGGGGTAACTATGGCTACACCTTC
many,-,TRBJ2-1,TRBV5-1,CASSSGGSSYNEQFF,TGCGCCAGCAGCTCCGGGGGCTCGTCCTACAATGAGCAGTTCTTC
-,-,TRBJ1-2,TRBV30,CAWNPDRNYGYTF,TGTGCCTGGAATCCCGACAGGAACTATGGCTACACCTTC
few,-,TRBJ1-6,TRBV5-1,CASSFRSSNSPLHF,TGCGCCAGCAGCTTCAGGAGTAGCAATTCACCCCTCCACTTT
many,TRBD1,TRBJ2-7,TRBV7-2,CASSLSGTGGEQYF,TGTGCCAGCAGCTTATCTGGGACAGGGGGCGAGCAGTACTTC
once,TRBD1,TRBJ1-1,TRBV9,CASSDRQGGDTEAFF,TGTGCCAGCAGCGACCGACAGGGCGGGGACACTGAAGCTTTCTTT
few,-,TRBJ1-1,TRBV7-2,CASSRMGPGTEAFF,TGTGCCAGCAGCAGGATGGGGCCGGGCACTGAAGCTTTCTTT
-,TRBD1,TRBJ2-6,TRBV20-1,CSALGGLYGSGANVLTF,TGCAGTGCTCTAGGGGGCCTCTATGGTTCTGGGGCCAACGTCCTGACTTTC
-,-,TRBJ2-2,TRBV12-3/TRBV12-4,CASKEQTNTGERFF,TGTGCCAGCAAAGAACAGACTAACACCGGGGAGCGGTTTTTT
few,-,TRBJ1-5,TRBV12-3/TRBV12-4,CASRDNSNQPQHF,TGTGCCAGTAGGGACAATAGCAATCAGCCCCAGCATTTT
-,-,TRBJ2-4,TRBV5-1,CAGSFESYEQCF,TGCGCCGGCAGCTTCGAGTCCTACGAGCAGTGCTTC
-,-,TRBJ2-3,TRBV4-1,CASSHTSDGTDTQYF,TGCGCCAGCAGCCATACTAGTGACGGCACAGATACGCAGTATTTT
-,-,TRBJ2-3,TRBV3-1,CASSQDMASAGDTQYF,TGTGCCAGCAGCCAAGATATGGCTTCCGCCGGGGATACGCAGTATTTT
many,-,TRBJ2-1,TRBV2,CASSEKLTAYNEQFF,TGTGCCAGCAGTGAAAAGCTGACTGCCTACAATGAGCAGTTCTTC
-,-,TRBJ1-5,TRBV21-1,CASSKFPSNSNQPQHF,TGTGCCAGCAGCAAATTTCCCAGCAATAGCAATCAGCCCCAGCATTTT
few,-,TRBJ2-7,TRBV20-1,CSARARKRGIGEQYF,TGCAGTGCTAGAGCCCGAAAAAGGGGAATCGGCGAGCAGTACTTC
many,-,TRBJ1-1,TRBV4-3,CASSLQPPGAGTEAFF,TGCGCCAGCAGCCTCCAACCGCCGGGGGCGGGGACTGAAGCTTTCTTT
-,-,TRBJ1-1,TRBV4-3,CASSLGADPYTEAFF,TGCGCCAGCAGCCTAGGGGCAGATCCTTACACTGAAGCTTTCTTT
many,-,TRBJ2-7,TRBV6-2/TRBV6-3,CASKLDGTYEQYF,TGTGCCAGCAAACTAGACGGAACCTACGAGCAGTACTTC
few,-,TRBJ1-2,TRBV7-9,CASSPDQNSIYGYTF,TGTGCCAGCAGCCCGGACCAAAATTCGATCTATGGCTACACCTTC
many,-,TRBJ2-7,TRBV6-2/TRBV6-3,CASSPEASLYEQYF,TGTGCCAGCAGCCCCGAGGCCAGCCTCTACGAGCAGTACTTC
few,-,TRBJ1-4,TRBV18,CASSEGYNVEKLFF,TGTGCCAGCTCAGAGGGATATAATGTGGAAAAACTGTTTTTT
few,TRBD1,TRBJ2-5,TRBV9,CASSATPGGQGGTQYF,TGTGCCAGCAGCGCGACCCCAGGAGGACAGGGTGGGACCCAGTACTTC
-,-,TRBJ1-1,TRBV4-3,CASSQDLLRGANTEAFF,TGCGCCAGCAGCCAAGATCTATTGCGGGGGGCTAACACTGAAGCTTTCTTT
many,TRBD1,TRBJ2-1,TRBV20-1,CSATGQGSSYNEQFF,TGCAGTGCAACGGGACAGGGGAGCTCCTACAATGAGCAGTTCTTC
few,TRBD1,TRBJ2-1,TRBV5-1,CASRQTGTESSEQFF,TGCGCCAGCAGGCAGACCGGGACAGAATCCAGTGAGCAGTTCTTC
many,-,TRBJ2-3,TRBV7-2,CASRPGSDTQYF,TGTGCCAGCAGGCCGGGGTCGGATACGCAGTATTTT
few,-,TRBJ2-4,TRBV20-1,CSARVGGAKNIQYF,TGCAGTGCTAGAGTAGGAGGGGCCAAAAACATTCAGTACTTC
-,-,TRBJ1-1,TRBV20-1,CSVTVRGGTEAFF,TGCAGTGTAACAGTCCGGGGGGGCACTGAAGCTTTCTTT